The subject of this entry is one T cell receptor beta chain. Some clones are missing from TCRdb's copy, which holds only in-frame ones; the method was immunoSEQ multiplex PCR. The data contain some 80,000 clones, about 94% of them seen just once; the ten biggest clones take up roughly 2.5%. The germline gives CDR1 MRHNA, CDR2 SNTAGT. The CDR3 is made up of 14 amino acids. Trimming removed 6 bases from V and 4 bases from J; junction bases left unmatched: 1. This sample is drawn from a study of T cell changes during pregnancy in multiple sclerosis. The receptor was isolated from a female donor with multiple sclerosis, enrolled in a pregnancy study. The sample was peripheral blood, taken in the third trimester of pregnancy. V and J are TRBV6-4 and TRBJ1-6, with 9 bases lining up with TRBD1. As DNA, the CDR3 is TGTGCCAGCAGAGGACAGGGGTATAATTCACCCCTCCACTTT. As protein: CASRGQGYNSPLHF.